Given below is one T cell receptor beta chain in context. Arm-PCR of CDR3 regions and iRepertoire HTBI primers were the basis on which TCR beta libraries were built. One entry per CDR3 protein, called by TCRdb with MiXCR from the multiplex PCR reads. The table shows about 530,000 distinct CDR3 sequences, with about 15% occurring only once. The sample belongs to a study of regulatory T cells in long-lasting Graves disease. Trimming took 6 bases from V and 8 from J, leaving 16 bases between them. The CDR3 has 13 amino acids. Time point of the sample: newly diagnosed GD, antithyroid drugs for less than 3 months. TCR sequences were obtained from RNA taken from PBMCs. A further study also used this sample, focusing on T cells in Graves' hyperthyroidism and ophthalmopathy.

This material consisted of peripheral blood mononuclear cells (PBMCs), taken at new diagnosis, from a patient treated with antithyroid drugs. This TCR was sampled from a woman aged 40-65 years with Graves disease. The chain has TRBV12-3 or TRBV12-4 and TRBJ1-2; D unclear. In DNA, the CDR3 is TGTGCCAGCAGGCCACTGGGAGGTGGGGGCTACACCTTC. Encoded protein: CASRPLGGGGYTF.